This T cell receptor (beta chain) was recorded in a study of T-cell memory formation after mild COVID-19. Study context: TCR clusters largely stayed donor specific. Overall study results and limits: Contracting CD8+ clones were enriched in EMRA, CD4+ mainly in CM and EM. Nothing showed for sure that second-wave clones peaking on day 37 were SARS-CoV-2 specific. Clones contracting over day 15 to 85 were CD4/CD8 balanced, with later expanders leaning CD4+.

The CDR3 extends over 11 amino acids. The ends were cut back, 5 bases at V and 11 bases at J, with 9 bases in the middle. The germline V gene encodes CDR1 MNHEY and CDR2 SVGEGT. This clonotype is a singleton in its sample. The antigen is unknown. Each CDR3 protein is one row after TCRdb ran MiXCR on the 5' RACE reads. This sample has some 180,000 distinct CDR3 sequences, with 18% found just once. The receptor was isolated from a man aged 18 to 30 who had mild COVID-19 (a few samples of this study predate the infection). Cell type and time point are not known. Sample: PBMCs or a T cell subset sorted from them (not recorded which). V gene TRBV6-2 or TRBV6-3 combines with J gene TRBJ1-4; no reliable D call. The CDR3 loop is CASSIGGKLFF. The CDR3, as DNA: TGTGCCAGCAGTATTGGTGGGAAACTGTTTTTT.